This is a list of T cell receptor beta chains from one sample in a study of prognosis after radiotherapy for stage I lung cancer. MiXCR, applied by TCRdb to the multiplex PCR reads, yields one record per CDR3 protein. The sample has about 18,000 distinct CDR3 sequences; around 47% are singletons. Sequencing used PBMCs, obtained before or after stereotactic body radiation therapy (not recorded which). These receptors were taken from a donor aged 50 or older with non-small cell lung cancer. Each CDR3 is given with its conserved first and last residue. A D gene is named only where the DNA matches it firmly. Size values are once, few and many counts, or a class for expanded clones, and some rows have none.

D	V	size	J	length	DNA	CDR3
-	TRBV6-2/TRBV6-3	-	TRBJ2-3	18	TGTGCCAGCCCCGGGCATTGGACCGCCCCCTATCGGCCAGATACGCAGTATTTT	CASPGHWTAPYRPDTQYF
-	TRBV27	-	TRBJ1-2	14	TGTGCCAGCAGGGAGAAACGGGTGGCAGGGGGCTACACCTTC	CASREKRVAGGYTF
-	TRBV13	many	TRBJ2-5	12	TGTGCCAGCAGCCAGGAGGTGGAGACCCAGTACTTC	CASSQEVETQYF
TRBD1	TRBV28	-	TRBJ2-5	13	TGTGCCAGCAGTGGGACAGGGCTTGAGACCCAGTACTTC	CASSGTGLETQYF
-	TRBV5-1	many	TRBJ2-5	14	TGCGCCAGCACCGACGCCGGGTACCAAGAGACCCAGTACTTC	CASTDAGYQETQYF
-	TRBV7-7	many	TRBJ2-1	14	TGTGCTAGCAGCTTAGCCCAGCACAGCGATGAGCAGTTCTTC	CASSLAQHSDEQFF
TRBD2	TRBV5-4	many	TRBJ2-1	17	TGTGCCAGCAGCTTAAGTAGCGGGCTTCCCTCCTACAATGAGCAGTTCTTC	CASSLSSGLPSYNEQFF
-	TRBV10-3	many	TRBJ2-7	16	TGTGCCATCAGTGGTCGACAGGCGGCCGTGTACTACGAGCAGTACTTC	CAISGRQAAVYYEQYF
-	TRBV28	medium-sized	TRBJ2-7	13	TGTGCCAGCAGTTTGGGCGGCTCCTACGAGCAGTACTTC	CASSLGGSYEQYF
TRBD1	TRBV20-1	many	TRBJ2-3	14	TGCAGTGCCGGGACAGGGGGCAGCTTGGATACGCAGTATTTT	CSAGTGGSLDTQYF
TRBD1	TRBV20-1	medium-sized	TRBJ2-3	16	TGCAGTGCCTGGGACGGGGACAGGGGGCGTGTAGATACGCAGTATTTT	CSAWDGDRGRVDTQYF
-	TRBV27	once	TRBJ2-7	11	TGTGCCAGCAGCCTTGGGGACGAGCAGTACTTC	CASSLGDEQYF
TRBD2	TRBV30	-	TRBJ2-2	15	TGTGCCTGGAAGTTGGTTAGCGGGGGGACCGGCGAGCTGTTTTTT	CAWKLVSGGTGELFF
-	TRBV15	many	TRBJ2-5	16	TGTGCCACCAGCAGCGGGTTATTGAACATGGAGGAGACCCAGTACTTC	CATSSGLLNMEETQYF
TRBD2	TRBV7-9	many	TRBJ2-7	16	TGTGCCAGCAGCTTAGGTCCGGGACTAGCGGCCTACGAGCAGTACTTC	CASSLGPGLAAYEQYF
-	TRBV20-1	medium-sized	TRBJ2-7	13	TGCAGTGCTACCCGACAGGTTACCTACGAGCAGTACTTC	CSATRQVTYEQYF
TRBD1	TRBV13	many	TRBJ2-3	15	TGTGCCAGCACCCGGGACCAGGGGGAGTCAGATACGCAGTATTTT	CASTRDQGESDTQYF
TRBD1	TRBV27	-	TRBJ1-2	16	TGTGCCAGCAGTCCGATGAGGACAGGGGGATTATATGGCTACACCTTC	CASSPMRTGGLYGYTF
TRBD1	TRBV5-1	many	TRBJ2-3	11	TGCGCCAGCAGCTCACAGGGGGCTCGGTATTTT	CASSSQGARYF
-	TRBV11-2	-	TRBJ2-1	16	TGTGCCAGCAGCTTAGTTGCAGGGCTTTCCTACAATGAGCAGTTCTTC	CASSLVAGLSYNEQFF
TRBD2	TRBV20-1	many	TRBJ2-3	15	TGCAGTGCTAGCGGCGGCGGGGGGGCAACAGATACGCAGTATTTT	CSASGGGGATDTQYF
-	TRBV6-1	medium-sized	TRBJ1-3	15	TGTGCCAGCAGTGAACTAGGAGAAGGTGGAAACACCATATATTTT	CASSELGEGGNTIYF
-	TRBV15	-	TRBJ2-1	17	TGTGCCACCAGCAGGGGCCGGACAGCGGGGATCAACAATGAGCAGTTCTTC	CATSRGRTAGINNEQFF
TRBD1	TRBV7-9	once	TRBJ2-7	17	TGTGCCAGCTATCCCGGGACAGGGTCACTAAGCTCCTACGAGCAGTACTTC	CASYPGTGSLSSYEQYF
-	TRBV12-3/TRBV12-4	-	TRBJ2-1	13	TGTGCCAGCAGTTTGTTTACTACCACTGAGCAGTTCTTC	CASSLFTTTEQFF
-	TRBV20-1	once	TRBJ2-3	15	TGCAGTGCCAGGGGGGGCGACGTTGGGTCAGATACGCAGTATTTT	CSARGGDVGSDTQYF
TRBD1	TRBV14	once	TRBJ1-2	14	TGTGCCAGCAGCCCGATGAAGGGGGCATATGGCTACACCTTC	CASSPMKGAYGYTF
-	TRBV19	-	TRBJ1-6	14	TGTGCCAGTAGTATTTCGAGGGCCAATTCACCCCTCCACTTT	CASSISRANSPLHF
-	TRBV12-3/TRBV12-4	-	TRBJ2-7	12	TGTGCCAGCAAGGCGGGTCAGGACGAGCAGTACTTC	CASKAGQDEQYF
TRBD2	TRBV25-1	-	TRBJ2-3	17	TGTGCCAGCAGTGCAAGGACTAGCGGGGGAGACACAGATACGCAGTATTTT	CASSARTSGGDTDTQYF
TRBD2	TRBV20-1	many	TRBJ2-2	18	TGCAGTGCTGAGGGACTAGCGGGAGCGAGGGTTAGCACCGGGGAGCTGTTTTTT	CSAEGLAGARVSTGELFF
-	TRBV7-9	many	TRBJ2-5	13	TGTGCCGGTACCCAGGGTACACAAGAGACCCAGTACTTC	CAGTQGTQETQYF
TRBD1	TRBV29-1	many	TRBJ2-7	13	TGCAGCGTTGGGACAGGGGGCACGGGAGAGCAGTACTTC	CSVGTGGTGEQYF
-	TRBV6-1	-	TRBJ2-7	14	TGTGCCAGCAGGGCGAACGGACGAAACTACGAGCAGTACTTC	CASRANGRNYEQYF
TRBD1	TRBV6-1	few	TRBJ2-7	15	TGTGCCAGCAGTACTTCAGGGGGCGCCTCCTACGAGCAGTACTTC	CASSTSGGASYEQYF
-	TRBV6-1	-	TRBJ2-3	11	TGTGCCAGCAGTCTCCTGGATACGCATTATTTT	CASSLLDTHYF
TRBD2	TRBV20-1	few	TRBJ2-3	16	TGCGGTGTATCACTAGCGGGAGTTGGGTGCACAGATACGCAGTATTTT	CGVSLAGVGCTDTQYF
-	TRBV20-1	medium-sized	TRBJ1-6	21	TGCAGTGCTAGATCCACTCCCGGGACCCATAGGGGTAGGGGGTATAATTCACCCCTCCACTTT	CSARSTPGTHRGRGYNSPLHF
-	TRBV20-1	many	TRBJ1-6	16	TGCAGTGCTAGAGATTCAGGGTCCAGGCGTGATTCACCCCTCCACTTT	CSARDSGSRRDSPLHF
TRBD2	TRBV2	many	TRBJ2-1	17	TGTGCCAGCAGTGATTACGCCCAGCGGGAGGAGTACAATGAGCAGTTCTTC	CASSDYAQREEYNEQFF
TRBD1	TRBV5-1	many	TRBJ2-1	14	TGCGCCAGCAGCGCTGGACAGGCCTACAATGAGCAGTTCTTC	CASSAGQAYNEQFF
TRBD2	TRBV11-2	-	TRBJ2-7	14	TGTGCCAGCACCATAACGGGGGGGTCCTACGAGCAGTACTTC	CASTITGGSYEQYF
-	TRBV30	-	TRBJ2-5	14	TGTGCCTGGAGTGGTGGGTGTAGTCAAGAGACCCAGTACTTC	CAWSGGCSQETQYF
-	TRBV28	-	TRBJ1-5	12	TGTGCCAGCAGGACACATGGCCAGCCCCAGCATTTT	CASRTHGQPQHF
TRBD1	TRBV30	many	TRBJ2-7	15	TGTGCCGGGACAGGGAATTCGGGGTTTTCCTACGAGCAGTACTTC	CAGTGNSGFSYEQYF
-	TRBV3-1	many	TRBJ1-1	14	TGTGCCAGCAGCCCCCGGGTCTTGAACACTGAAGCTTTCTTT	CASSPRVLNTEAFF